Listed below are T cell receptor beta chains from one sample, sequenced in a study of blood T cell repertoires in COVID-19. Only in-frame clones appear in the TCRdb table, and some are missing; sequencing was by immunoSEQ multiplex PCR. The sample consists of about 34,000 clones, 65% to 85% of them appearing once. Sequencing used peripheral blood. The receptors were gathered from a man aged 65 to 85 with COVID-19, enrolled during active disease. Both conserved end residues are part of each CDR3. D genes are given only for firm matches. A clone size is listed for some rows: how often the clone was seen (once, few, many), or a class if it is expanded.

>TRBJ2-7|TRBV19|.|TRBD2
TGTGCCAGTAGTATTCTCTCGCTAAAGAGCGGGAGCGGGTACGAGCAGTACTTC
CASSILSLKSGSGYEQYF
>TRBJ2-7|TRBV9|.|.
TGTGCCAGCAGCGCAGGGGACCGCCCCTACGAGCAGTACTTC
CASSAGDRPYEQYF
>TRBJ2-2|TRBV3-1/TRBV3-2|.|TRBD1
TGTGCCAGCAGCCAGACAGGGATGGTCCCCGGGGAGCTGTTTTTT
CASSQTGMVPGELFF
>TRBJ1-2|TRBV7-2|.|.
TGTGCCAGCAGCTTGCAAGGGGGGGGAAGGTTTGTCAGCAGTGGCTACACCTTC
CASSLQGGGRFVSSGYTF
>TRBJ1-1|TRBV7-9|.|TRBD1
TGTGCCAGCAGCGCTCCGGGACAGGGGAACACTGAAGCTTTCTTT
CASSAPGQGNTEAFF
>TRBJ2-1|TRBV28|.|TRBD2
TGTGCCAGCAGTTCCCTGACTAGCGGGAGTCTCGACAATGAGCAGTTCTTC
CASSSLTSGSLDNEQFF
>TRBJ2-2|TRBV9|once|.
TGTGCCAGCAGCTCCGGGAGCCTGAACACCGGGGAGCTGTTTTTT
CASSSGSLNTGELFF
>TRBJ2-2|TRBV11-2|.|.
TGTGCCAGCAGCCGAGAGCCGAACACCGGGGAGCTGTTTTTT
CASSREPNTGELFF
>TRBJ2-5|TRBV5-1|.|TRBD2
TGCGCCAGCAGCCTCCTAGCGGGAGGGCCAGGGGGAGAGACCCAGTACTTC
CASSLLAGGPGGETQYF
>TRBJ2-7|TRBV15|.|TRBD1
TGTGCCACCAGCAGAGATAAGGGACAGGGGCTCTACGAGCAGTACTTC
CATSRDKGQGLYEQYF
>TRBJ2-1|TRBV7-2|.|.
TGTGCCAGCAGCTTAGCAAGTTTGGTACTAAATGAGCAGTTCTTC
CASSLASLVLNEQFF
>TRBJ2-7|TRBV6-5|.|.
TGTGCCAGCAGTTTACCCCGGGGGTCTTCCCGGGACGAGCAGTACTTC
CASSLPRGSSRDEQYF
>TRBJ2-1|TRBV18|.|.
TGTGCCAGCTCACCATTAGGACAGATCCTAAATGAGCAGTTCTTC
CASSPLGQILNEQFF
>TRBJ2-2|TRBV3-1/TRBV3-2|.|.
TGTGCCAGCAGCTCAGGCGGGGCAGACACCGGGGAGCTGTTTTTT
CASSSGGADTGELFF
>TRBJ1-2|TRBV4-1|.|TRBD1
TGCGCCAGCAGCCAACAGGGGGCCTATGGCTACACCTTC
CASSQQGAYGYTF
>TRBJ2-5|TRBV27|.|.
TGTGCCAGCAGTTTATCCACGGGCGGAGGGACCCAGTACTTC
CASSLSTGGGTQYF
>TRBJ1-5|TRBV7-8|.|.
TGTGCCAGCAGCCGAGACGGGTTCAATCAGCCCCAGCATTTT
CASSRDGFNQPQHF
>TRBJ2-7|TRBV2|.|.
TGTGCCAGCATGGGCGCCTACGAGCAGTACTTC
CASMGAYEQYF
>TRBJ2-2|TRBV27|.|.
TGTGCCAGCAGTCCTATGAACACCGGGGAGCTGTTTTTT
CASSPMNTGELFF
>TRBJ1-5|TRBV7-2|.|.
TGTGCCAGCAGCTTAGTGAGGGAGGGGTATCAGCCCCAGCATTTT
CASSLVREGYQPQHF
>TRBJ1-1|TRBV24-1|.|TRBD1
TGTGCCACCAGTGATTCAACAGGGGGCCGTAACACTGAAGCTTTCTTT
CATSDSTGGRNTEAFF
>TRBJ2-2|TRBV28|.|TRBD2
TGTGCCAGCAGACTAGCGGCCTACACCGGGGAGCTGTTTTTT
CASRLAAYTGELFF
>TRBJ1-1|TRBV5-1|.|TRBD1
TGCGCCAGCAGCTTCACAGGGGGCGCGTATGCTTTCTTT
CASSFTGGAYAFF
>TRBJ2-2|TRBV24-1|.|TRBD1
TGTGCCACCAGTGATTTTAACAGGGGGCTCACCGGGGAGCTGTTTTTT
CATSDFNRGLTGELFF
>TRBJ1-2|TRBV4-3|.|TRBD1
TGCGCCAGCAGCCAAGGGACAGGGAACTATGGCTACACCTTC
CASSQGTGNYGYTF
>TRBJ2-7|TRBV18|once|TRBD2
TGTGCCAGCTCACTCACCGGGAGGAACTACGAGCAGTACTTC
CASSLTGRNYEQYF
>TRBJ1-1|TRBV6-2/TRBV6-3|.|.
TGTGCCAGCAGTTACGAGGGAGGGGGCACTGAAGCTTTCTTT
CASSYEGGGTEAFF
>TRBJ1-1|TRBV5-5|.|.
TGTGCCAGCAGCTTTATTGAGGTGAACACTGAAGCTTTCTTT
CASSFIEVNTEAFF
>TRBJ2-1|TRBV7-2|.|TRBD1
TGTGCCAGCAGCCCCCCTTTACGGGACAGGGGCGATGAGCAGTTCTTC
CASSPPLRDRGDEQFF
>TRBJ2-7|TRBV7-2|.|.
TGTGCCAGCAGCTTAGTCAGTATCTACGAGCAGTACTTC
CASSLVSIYEQYF
>TRBJ1-5|TRBV28|.|TRBD1
TGTGCCAGTTTTGCAGGGGGTAAGCCCCAGCATTTT
CASFAGGKPQHF
>TRBJ2-7|TRBV6-5|.|.
TGTGCCACCGGGGGTGGCAGGGCGATCTCCCACGAGCAGTACTTC
CATGGGRAISHEQYF
>TRBJ1-1|TRBV4-2|.|.
TGTGCCAGCAGCCAAGATCTGGGCCCTGGGGCTTTCTTT
CASSQDLGPGAFF
>TRBJ2-7|TRBV9|.|TRBD2
TGTGCCAGCAGCGTAGGAGGGGCGGGAGGTACTCAAGAGCAGTACTTC
CASSVGGAGGTQEQYF
>TRBJ2-3|TRBV19|.|.
TGTGCCAGTAGGAGGGGGGGGATCACAGATACGCAGTATTTT
CASRRGGITDTQYF
>TRBJ2-2|TRBV15|.|.
TGTGCCACCAGCAGAGATCCCCCTAGCAAAACCGGGGAGCTGTTTTTT
CATSRDPPSKTGELFF
>TRBJ2-7|TRBV30|.|TRBD2
TGTGCCGGGACGGGGGGGGATACCTACGAGCAGTACTTC
CAGTGGDTYEQYF
>TRBJ2-7|TRBV5-1|.|.
TGCGCCAGCAGCTTGCTTTCAGGGGAGTCCTACGAGCAGTACTTC
CASSLLSGESYEQYF
>TRBJ2-1|TRBV6-5|.|.
TGTGCCAGCAGTTACTCGTCCTCGGGTAATGAGCAGTTCTTC
CASSYSSSGNEQFF
>TRBJ2-7|TRBV3-1/TRBV3-2|once|TRBD1
TGTGCCAGCAGCCCGCGTAGGGGACAGCACTACGAGCAGTACTTC
CASSPRRGQHYEQYF
>TRBJ1-6|TRBV7-9|once|TRBD1
TGTGCCAGCAGCCATACGGCGGGACAGGGATATTCACCCCTCCACTTT
CASSHTAGQGYSPLHF
>TRBJ1-6|TRBV18|.|TRBD1
TGTGCCAGCTCACCAGCGGCGGCAGGGGGTTCACCCCTCCACTTT
CASSPAAAGGSPLHF
>TRBJ2-1|TRBV27|.|TRBD2
TGTGCCAGCAGACGAGGACTAGCGGGCCGGCCTCCCTACAATGAGCAGTTCTTC
CASRRGLAGRPPYNEQFF
>TRBJ2-1|TRBV5-8|.|.
TGTGCCAGCAGCTTAGCAGGGATTGGCAACAATGAGCAGTTCTTC
CASSLAGIGNNEQFF
>TRBJ2-1|TRBV6-2/TRBV6-3|.|TRBD2
TGTGCCAGCAGTTGGGGGACTAGCGGGATTCGGCTCGGCAATGAGCAGTTCTTC
CASSWGTSGIRLGNEQFF
>TRBJ2-3|TRBV24-1|.|TRBD2
TGTGCCACCAGTGATAGAAGGGGCGGGAGGGCAGATACGCAGTATTTT
CATSDRRGGRADTQYF
>TRBJ2-5|TRBV7-8|.|TRBD1
TGTGCCAGCAGCTCTCGGGACAGACCCAAAGAGACCCAGTACTTC
CASSSRDRPKETQYF
>TRBJ1-3|TRBV9|.|.
TGTGCCAGCAGCGTAGAACAGGGAGGAAACACCATATATTTT
CASSVEQGGNTIYF
>TRBJ2-7|TRBV5-6|.|TRBD1
TGTGCCAGCAGCTCCCCCTCTCTTAGACAGGGGGCTGTCGACGAGCAGTACTTC
CASSSPSLRQGAVDEQYF
>TRBJ2-3|TRBV5-1|.|.
TGCGCCAGCAGCTCCTCCCAGCGGCGTGATACGCAGTATTTT
CASSSSQRRDTQYF
>TRBJ1-1|TRBV18|.|.
TGTGCCAGCTCACCCTCAAAAGGGAGTAACACTGAAGCTTTCTTT
CASSPSKGSNTEAFF
>TRBJ1-1|TRBV21-1|.|.
TGTGCCAGCGACTTGGGGGGAAGGGACACTGAAGCTTTCTTT
CASDLGGRDTEAFF
>TRBJ1-3|TRBV15|once|.
TGTGCCACCAGCACCCCCTCTTCTGGAAACACCATATATTTT
CATSTPSSGNTIYF
>TRBJ2-7|TRBV13|.|.
TGTGCCAGCAGCTTAGTTAACTCCTACGAGCAGTACTTC
CASSLVNSYEQYF
>TRBJ1-1|TRBV14|.|TRBD1
TGTGCCAGCAGCCAACGGCAGGGGGTCTTGAACACTGAAGCTTTCTTT
CASSQRQGVLNTEAFF